The sample holds many counts of the clone carrying this TCR beta chain. This sample was taken from a study of tumor-infiltrating lymphocytes in oesophageal squamous cell carcinoma. TCRdb re-derived calls from the PCR reads in MiXCR, one entry per CDR3 protein. Found here are approximately 20,000 distinct CDR3 sequences, around 41% of them singletons; the top ten hold roughly 36%. Sequencing was performed on esophageal tumor tissue. The receptor comes from a male donor with esophageal squamous cell carcinoma.

CDR3 amino acids: CASSPRGDTEAFF. The CDR3 DNA reads TGCGCCAGCAGCCCGAGGGGGGACACTGAAGCTTTCTTT. The chain carries TRBV5-1 and TRBJ1-1; D perhaps matches TRBD1 (6 bases). CDR3 size: 13 residues. V gave up 4 bases and J gave up 3 bases, with 10 bases separating them. Germline assignment: CDR1 SGHRS and CDR2 YFSETQ.